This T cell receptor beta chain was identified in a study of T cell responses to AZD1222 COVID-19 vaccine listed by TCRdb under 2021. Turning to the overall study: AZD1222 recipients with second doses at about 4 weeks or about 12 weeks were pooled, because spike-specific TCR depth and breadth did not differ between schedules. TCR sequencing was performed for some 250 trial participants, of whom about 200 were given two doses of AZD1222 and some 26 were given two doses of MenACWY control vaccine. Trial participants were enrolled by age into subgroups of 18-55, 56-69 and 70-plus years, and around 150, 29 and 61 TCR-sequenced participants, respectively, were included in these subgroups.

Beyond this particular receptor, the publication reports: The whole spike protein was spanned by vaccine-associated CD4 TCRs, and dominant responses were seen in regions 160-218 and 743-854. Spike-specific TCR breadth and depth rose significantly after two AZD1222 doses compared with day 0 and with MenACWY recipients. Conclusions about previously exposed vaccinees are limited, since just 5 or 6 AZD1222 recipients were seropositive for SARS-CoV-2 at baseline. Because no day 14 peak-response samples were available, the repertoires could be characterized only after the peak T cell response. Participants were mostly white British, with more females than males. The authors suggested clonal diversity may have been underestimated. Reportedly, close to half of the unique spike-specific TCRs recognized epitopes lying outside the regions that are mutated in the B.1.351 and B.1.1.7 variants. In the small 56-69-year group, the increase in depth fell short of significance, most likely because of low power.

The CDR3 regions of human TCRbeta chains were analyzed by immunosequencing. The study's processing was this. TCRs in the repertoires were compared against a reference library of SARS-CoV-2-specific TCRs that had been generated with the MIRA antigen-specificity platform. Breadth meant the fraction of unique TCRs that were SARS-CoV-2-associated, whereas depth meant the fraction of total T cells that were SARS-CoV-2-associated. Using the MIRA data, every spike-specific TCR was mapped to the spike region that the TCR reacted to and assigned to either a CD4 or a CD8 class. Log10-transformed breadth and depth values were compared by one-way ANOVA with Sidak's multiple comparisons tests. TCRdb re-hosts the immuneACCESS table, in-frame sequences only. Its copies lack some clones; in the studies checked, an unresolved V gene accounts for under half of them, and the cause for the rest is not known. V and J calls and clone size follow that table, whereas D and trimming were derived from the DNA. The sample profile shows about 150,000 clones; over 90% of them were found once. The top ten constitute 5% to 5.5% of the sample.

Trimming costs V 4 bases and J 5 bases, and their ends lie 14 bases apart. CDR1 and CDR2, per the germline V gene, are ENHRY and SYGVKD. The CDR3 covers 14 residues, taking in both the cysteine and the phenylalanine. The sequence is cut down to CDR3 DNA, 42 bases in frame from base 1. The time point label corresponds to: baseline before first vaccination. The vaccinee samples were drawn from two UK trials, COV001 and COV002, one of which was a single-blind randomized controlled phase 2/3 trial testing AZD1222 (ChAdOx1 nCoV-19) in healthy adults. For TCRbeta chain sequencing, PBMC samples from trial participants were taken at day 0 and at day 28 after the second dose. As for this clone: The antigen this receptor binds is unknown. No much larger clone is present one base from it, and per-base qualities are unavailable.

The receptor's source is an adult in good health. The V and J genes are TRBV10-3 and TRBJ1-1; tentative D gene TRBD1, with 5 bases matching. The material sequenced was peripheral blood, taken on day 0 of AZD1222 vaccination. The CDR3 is CAISGGEGETEAFF. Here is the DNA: TGTGCCATCAGTGGGGGTGAAGGGGAAACTGAAGCTTTCTTT.